This is a list of T cell receptor beta chains from one sample in a study of blood T cells in healthy people across ages. TCRdb reprocessed the 5' RACE reads with MiXCR, giving one entry per CDR3 protein. The table includes some 1.6 million distinct CDR3 sequences, about 32% detected once. Sequenced: blood. These receptors were obtained from a woman aged 25 to 39 in good health. Each CDR3 is given with its conserved first and last residue. The D gene is left open where the match is weak. Clone sizes are given selectively: once, few, many, or a class where the clone is expanded.

TRBV24-1	NA	TRBJ1-1	NA	TGTGCCACCAGTGCGGGGGGCACTGAAGCTTTCTTT	CATSAGGTEAFF
TRBV7-8	few	TRBJ2-3	NA	TGTGCCAGCAGCTTACGTCTTGTTGGGACGGGCACAGATACGCAGTATTTT	CASSLRLVGTGTDTQYF
TRBV2	NA	TRBJ2-1	TRBD2	TGTGCCAGCAGTCCCGCGGGAGAGAGGTGGGATGAGCAGTTCTTC	CASSPAGERWDEQFF
TRBV3-1	NA	TRBJ2-7	TRBD2	TGTGCCAGCAGCCGGGCTGTCGGGCAGGTAGCGGGGATCGAGCAGTACTTC	CASSRAVGQVAGIEQYF
TRBV4-1	many	TRBJ2-7	TRBD2	TGCGCCAGCAGCCAACTGACTAGCGGAACCTACGAGCAGTACTTC	CASSQLTSGTYEQYF
TRBV20-1	NA	TRBJ1-1	NA	TGCAGTACCGTGGGGGGAGGGGCAAACACTGAAGCTTTCTTT	CSTVGGGANTEAFF
TRBV24-1	NA	TRBJ2-5	NA	TGTGCCACCAGTGACGCCGGAGAGACCCAGTACTTC	CATSDAGETQYF
TRBV28	few	TRBJ2-5	TRBD1	TGTGCCAGCAGTGAGACAGGGTTGTATGAGACCCAGTACTTC	CASSETGLYETQYF
TRBV12-3/TRBV12-4	NA	TRBJ1-2	NA	TGTGCCAGCAGTTCAGAGACAGGTAACGGGAAAGGCTACACCTTC	CASSSETGNGKGYTF
TRBV20-1	few	TRBJ2-1	TRBD2	TGCAGTGCTAGGAGGCTAGCGGGGGCCGCCTACAATGAGCAGTTCTTC	CSARRLAGAAYNEQFF
TRBV30	few	TRBJ1-5	NA	TGTGCCTGGAGTTTGGGCAGCAATCAGCCCCAGCATTTT	CAWSLGSNQPQHF
TRBV5-6	NA	TRBJ1-6	TRBD1	TGTGCCAGCAGCTTCGCAGGGGGCCCTTATAATTCACCCCTCCACTTT	CASSFAGGPYNSPLHF
TRBV3-1	NA	TRBJ1-1	NA	TGTGCCAGTCGCCAAAGTGGGCAGGGGACTGAAGCTTTCTTT	CASRQSGQGTEAFF
TRBV12-3/TRBV12-4	NA	TRBJ2-1	TRBD2	TGTGCCAGCATTCCCGCCCGGGGGGTCTCCTACAATGAGCAGTTCTTC	CASIPARGVSYNEQFF
TRBV20-1	once	TRBJ2-5	TRBD2	TGCAGTGCTAGACCTTTAGCGGGAAAGTTTCATGAGCAGTACTTC	CSARPLAGKFHEQYF
TRBV9	many	TRBJ2-7	TRBD2	TGTGCCAGCAGCGTAACGGGGGGTTTGGAGCAGTACTTC	CASSVTGGLEQYF
TRBV7-8	NA	TRBJ2-3	NA	TGTGCCAGCAGCCGGGGACCGCTTTCTGGGGATACGCAGTATTTT	CASSRGPLSGDTQYF
TRBV7-9	many	TRBJ2-7	TRBD1	TGTGCCAGCAGCTCCGGAGGACAGGGGGCTTACGAGCAGTACTTC	CASSSGGQGAYEQYF
TRBV9	NA	TRBJ2-1	NA	TGTGCCAGCAGCTCAGGAGGCGACGGTGCGCAGTTCTTC	CASSSGGDGAQFF
TRBV5-1	many	TRBJ2-5	TRBD2	TGCGCCAGCAGCACGGGACTAGCGGTCGAAGAGACCCAGTACTTC	CASSTGLAVEETQYF
TRBV10-3	many	TRBJ2-7	NA	TGTGCCATCAGTGAGTCACCAGGGACCGCCTACGAGCAGTACTTC	CAISESPGTAYEQYF
TRBV27	NA	TRBJ2-1	NA	TGTGCCAGCAGCCTACGGGGCGCTAGAAACAATGAGCAGTTCTTC	CASSLRGARNNEQFF
TRBV29-1	NA	TRBJ2-5	TRBD2	TGCAGCGCACTAGCGTTCGAGACCCAGTACTTC	CSALAFETQYF
TRBV10-3	NA	TRBJ2-5	NA	TGTGCCATCAGTGAGGACAGAGAACAAGAGACCCAGTACTTC	CAISEDREQETQYF
TRBV7-2	few	TRBJ1-4	TRBD1	TGTGCCAGCAGCGCGACAGGGACTAATGAAAAACTGTTTTTT	CASSATGTNEKLFF
TRBV11-3	few	TRBJ2-5	TRBD2	TGTGCCAGCAGCTTCGGGACTAGCGATCAAGAGACCCAGTACTTC	CASSFGTSDQETQYF
TRBV4-1	NA	TRBJ1-2	NA	TGCGCCAGCAGCCAAGGTAGGCTACGGGACGCCCAACGTTATAGCTACACCTTC	CASSQGRLRDAQRYSYTF
TRBV21-1	few	TRBJ2-1	NA	TGTGCCAGCGTACCGACTAGCGGGAGCCCACCTCGAACGTTCTTC	CASVPTSGSPPRTFF
TRBV28	NA	TRBJ2-3	TRBD2	TGTGCCAGCAGTTCGGGGACTAGCCCGGATACGCAGTATTTT	CASSSGTSPDTQYF
TRBV29-1	NA	TRBJ1-1	NA	TGCAGCGAAAGTTTAATGAACACTGAAGCTTTCTTT	CSESLMNTEAFF
TRBV5-5	few	TRBJ2-7	NA	TGTGCCAGCAGTTTCCGGGATTCCCCGACCTTTCCCTACGAGCAGTACTTC	CASSFRDSPTFPYEQYF
TRBV30	few	TRBJ2-7	TRBD1	TGTGCCTGGAGACGGACAGGGAACTACGAGCAGTACTTC	CAWRRTGNYEQYF
TRBV7-6	NA	TRBJ2-7	TRBD2	TGTGCCAGCAGCTCACTAGCGGGAGATTCCGAGCAGTACTTC	CASSSLAGDSEQYF
TRBV15	NA	TRBJ2-1	TRBD2	TGTGCCACCAGCGGGGGACTAGCGGGGGCCTCAGGGAATGAGCAGTTCTTC	CATSGGLAGASGNEQFF
TRBV29-1	few	TRBJ1-1	NA	TGCAGCGTTGATAGGTGTAGCTCCCGGGACACTGAAGCTTTCTTT	CSVDRCSSRDTEAFF
TRBV7-9	NA	TRBJ1-2	TRBD1	TGTGCCAGCAGTTTAGACAGGGGAATAGCTGGCTACACCTTC	CASSLDRGIAGYTF
TRBV9	NA	TRBJ1-6	NA	TGTGCCAGCAGCGTAGAGCCCGGGACCTATAATTCACCCCTCCACTTT	CASSVEPGTYNSPLHF
TRBV3-1	NA	TRBJ2-7	TRBD2	TGTGCCAGCAGCCAGGGGTACGGCACCGTCGGGGGACTATCCAGCCTCCTTAGCTCCTACGAGCAGTACTTC	CASSQGYGTVGGLSSLLSSYEQYF
TRBV9	NA	TRBJ1-2	NA	TGTGCCAGCAGTCAAAACACCCAAGGGGGCTATGGCTACACCTTC	CASSQNTQGGYGYTF
TRBV2	few	TRBJ2-5	TRBD1	TGTGCCAGCTCAGCGCAAGGACAGGGCCAAGAGACCCAGTACTTC	CASSAQGQGQETQYF
TRBV28	NA	TRBJ1-1	NA	TGTGCCAGCATGGGGGCTTTCTTT	CASMGAFF
TRBV30	NA	TRBJ1-5	NA	TGTGCCTGGAGTGTTCCAGTTACTCAGCCCCAGCATTTT	CAWSVPVTQPQHF
TRBV7-6	few	TRBJ2-1	TRBD2	TGTGCCAGCAGCTCGCTTCAAATAGCGGGAAACAATGAGCAGTTCTTC	CASSSLQIAGNNEQFF
TRBV5-1	NA	TRBJ1-2	NA	TGCGCCAGCAGCTCGGGGTCAACTACTAACTATGGCTACACCTTC	CASSSGSTTNYGYTF
TRBV3-1	few	TRBJ1-4	NA	TGTGCCAGCAGCCAAGATGAGAGAAAACTGTTTTTT	CASSQDERKLFF
TRBV15	NA	TRBJ2-7	TRBD1	TGTGCCACCAGCATCGCGGGACAGGGCAGCGAGCAGTACTTC	CATSIAGQGSEQYF
TRBV18	once	TRBJ1-1	NA	TGTGCCAGCTCACCCGTGGAGGGGTCTAAGGGAACTGAAGCTTTCTTT	CASSPVEGSKGTEAFF